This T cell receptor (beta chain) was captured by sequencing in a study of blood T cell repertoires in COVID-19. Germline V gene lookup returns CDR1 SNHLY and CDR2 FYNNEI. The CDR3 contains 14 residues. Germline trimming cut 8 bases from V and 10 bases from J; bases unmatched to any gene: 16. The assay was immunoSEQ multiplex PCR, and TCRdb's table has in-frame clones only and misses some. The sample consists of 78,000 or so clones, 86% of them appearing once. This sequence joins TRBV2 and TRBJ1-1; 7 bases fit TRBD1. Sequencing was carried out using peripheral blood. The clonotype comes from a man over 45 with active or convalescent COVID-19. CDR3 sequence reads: CASWEQGPGAVAFF. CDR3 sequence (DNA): TGTGCCAGCTGGGAACAGGGGCCAGGGGCCGTAGCTTTCTTT. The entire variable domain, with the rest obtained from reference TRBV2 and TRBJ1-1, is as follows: EPEVTQTPSHQVTQMGQEVILRCVPISNHLYFYWYRQILGQKVEFLVSFYNNEISEKSEIFDDQFSVERPDGSNFTLKIRSTKLEDSAMYFCASWEQGPGAVAFFGQGTRLTVV.